This T cell receptor (beta chain) was found in a study of cytomegalovirus exposure and HLA in healthy donors. Study results and caveats: Reported results showed that the classifier diagnosed cytomegalovirus status with high specificity and sensitivity. Researchers counted roughly 150 TCR beta chains as cytomegalovirus-associated.

Generated by immunoSEQ multiplex PCR, the TCRdb table keeps only in-frame clones and is missing some. The data show tens of thousands of clones, around 94% seen once. The donors belonged to the approximately 120-subject validation cohort, separate from the roughly 600-subject first cohort. On this clone itself: What it binds is unknown.

Sequencing was done on a sample of PBMCs. The TCR was taken from a man between 18 and 35 years old in good health and CMV-seronegative.

Here the CDR3 reads CASSSRGGTDTQYF. In DNA form, the CDR3 reads TGTGCCAGCAGCTCCAGAGGAGGCACAGATACGCAGTATTTT. V gene TRBV11-2 combines with J gene TRBJ2-3; the D is unclear. This CDR3 region has 14 residues. The germline CDR1 and CDR2 sequences are SGHAT and FQNNGV. Trimming left V 4 bases short and J 1 base short, with 9 bases between.